This section outlines one TCR beta chain sequence together with its context. This clonotype was detected many times. Its antigen is currently not known. Base qualities were left out, and no much larger clone turns up one base away. What the time point label conveys for this sample: sample taken at primary tumor resection. Samples were obtained from approximately 72 patients with early-stage, untreated non-small cell lung cancer from the lung TRACERx cohort. Whole RNA extracted from tumor and nontumor lung tissue, or from cryopreserved PBMC samples, was used for TCR sequencing without cell sorting. Only patients for whom sufficient RNA was available from at least two tumor regions were selected for TCR sequencing. Tumor and adjacent nontumor lung specimens were reviewed by a lung pathologist before selection. The library was made by 5' RACE. The sequencing machine was a NextSeq 500. To allow correction of PCR and sequencing errors, the TCR library protocol tagged every TCR cDNA molecule with a unique molecular identifier. In the original analysis: TCR identification, UMI-based error correction and CDR3 extraction were performed with Decombinator tools. Expanded TCRs were defined as those above a frequency of 2 per 1,000, corresponding to the top 1% of the tumor frequency distribution. Renyi diversity was computed with the R vegan package after each repertoire had been subsampled 100 times to 5,000 TCRs. CDR3 similarity networks were built from amino acid triplet string-kernel similarity, with CDR3s being connected when pairwise similarity was above 0.82. The public sequencing data were trimmed at Q25 with fastp and processed into clonotypes with MiXCR by TCRdb, which kept only in-frame beta chains. One record per CDR3 amino acid sequence lists the most common genes and DNA. These V and J calls originate from TCRdb's pipeline instead of the authors' own analysis. Here the sample has 7,000 to 8,500 distinct CDR3 sequences; 9.7% occur a single time. The top ten hold about 23% of the sample.

This record belongs to a study of spatial heterogeneity in lung cancer (dated by TCRdb to between 2017 and 2020). With respect to the entire study: More beta-chain than alpha-chain transcripts were consistently detected, likely reflecting higher beta-chain transcript abundance. TCR repertoire features were related to nonsynonymous mutation counts determined by whole-exome sequencing of tumor tissue. At surgery, both alpha and beta chains were TCR-sequenced in roughly 230 tumor regions, 64 matched nontumor lung samples and just over 55 PBMC samples. In the raw uncorrected reads, each unique combination of TCR and UMI appeared more than ten times on average. The study quantitatively compared TCR alpha and beta repertoires across multiple tumor regions, matched nontumor lung and blood in non-small cell lung cancer. Overall results and qualifications from the work: Confirming at a functional level the hypothesis that regional TCRs recognize regional mutations was considered to require additional single-cell paired TCR alpha and beta sequencing.

The germline ends are 10 bases apart after V is trimmed by 3 bases and J by 4 bases. The CDR3 sequence holds 14 residues, the cysteine and phenylalanine included. Here the CDR3 DNA is all that survives: 42 bases in frame from base 1. Looking up the germline V gene yields CDR1 KGHSH and CDR2 LQKENI. The chain employs TRBV18 and TRBJ1-5; 6 matching bases give a weak D call of TRBD1. The sequencing used normal lung tissue next to the tumor, collected at surgery. The sequence was obtained from a male donor with early-stage non-small cell lung cancer. CDR3 loop: CASSPPGENQPQHF. The sequence in DNA is TGTGCCAGCTCACCTCCAGGGGAGAATCAGCCCCAGCATTTT.